This T cell receptor (beta chain) is drawn from a study of T cells in Graves' hyperthyroidism and ophthalmopathy. Findings of the study overall: Most thyroid-expanded clonotypes above 0.001 were also found in blood.

Per the germline V gene, CDR1 is MNHEY and CDR2 is SVGEGT. The CDR3 totals 12 residues. In regard to this clonotype: Its target is not known. One end of the junction does not line up with germline, which may come from a read error.

TCR beta CDR3 region amplification was performed from RNA transcripts. RT-PCR in the first round (using the HTBI primer set) targeted the TCR CDR3. A single record per CDR3 protein comes from TCRdb applying MiXCR to the multiplex PCR reads. The data contain 540,000 or so distinct CDR3 sequences, about 15% of them singletons. Each patient was aged 18 to 65 and had newly diagnosed hyperthyroidism of under 2 months' duration. Using around 10 ml of fresh peripheral blood, PBMCs were prepared. This chain joins TRBV6-2 or TRBV6-3 and TRBJ2-1; no firm D call. The sample consisted of blood. This TCR was sampled from a woman aged 25 to 39 with Graves' hyperthyroidism. DNA for the CDR3: TGTGCCATCAGTGTTTCCAGCAATGAGCAGTTCTTC. It translates to CAISVSSNEQFF.